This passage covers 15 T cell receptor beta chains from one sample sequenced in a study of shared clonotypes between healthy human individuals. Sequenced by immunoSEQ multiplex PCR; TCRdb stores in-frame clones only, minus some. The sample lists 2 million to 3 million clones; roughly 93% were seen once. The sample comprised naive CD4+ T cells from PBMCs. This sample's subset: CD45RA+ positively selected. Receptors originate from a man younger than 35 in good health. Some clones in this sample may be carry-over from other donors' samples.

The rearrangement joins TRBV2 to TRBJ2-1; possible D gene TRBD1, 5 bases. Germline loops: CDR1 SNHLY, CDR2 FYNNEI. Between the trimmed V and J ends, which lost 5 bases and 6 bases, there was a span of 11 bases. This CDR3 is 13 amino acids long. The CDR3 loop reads CASSLDNGNEQFF. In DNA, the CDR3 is TGTGCCAGCAGTCTGGACAACGGCAATGAGCAGTTCTTC.

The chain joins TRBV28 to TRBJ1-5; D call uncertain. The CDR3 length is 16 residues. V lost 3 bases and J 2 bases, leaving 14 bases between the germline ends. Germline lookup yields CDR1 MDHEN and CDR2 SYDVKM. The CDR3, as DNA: TGTGCCAGCAGTTTGGTCCAAGGCGTCGGCAATCAGCCCCAGCATTTT. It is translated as CASSLVQGVGNQPQHF.

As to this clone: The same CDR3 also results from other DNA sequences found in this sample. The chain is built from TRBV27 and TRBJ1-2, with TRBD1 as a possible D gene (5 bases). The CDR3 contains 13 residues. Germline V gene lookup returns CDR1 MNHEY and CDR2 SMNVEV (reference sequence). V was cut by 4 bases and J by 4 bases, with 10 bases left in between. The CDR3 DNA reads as TGTGCCAGCAGTTCTTTGGGGGGCTATGGCTACACCTTC. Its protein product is CASSSLGGYGYTF.

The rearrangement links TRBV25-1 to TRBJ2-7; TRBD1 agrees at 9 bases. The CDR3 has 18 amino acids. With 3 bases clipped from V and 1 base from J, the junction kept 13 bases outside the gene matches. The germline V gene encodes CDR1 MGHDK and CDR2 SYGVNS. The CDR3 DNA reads TGTGCCAGCAGTGATAGTGGTGAAGGGACAGGGCCTTCCTACGAGCAGTACTTC. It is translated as CASSDSGEGTGPSYEQYF.

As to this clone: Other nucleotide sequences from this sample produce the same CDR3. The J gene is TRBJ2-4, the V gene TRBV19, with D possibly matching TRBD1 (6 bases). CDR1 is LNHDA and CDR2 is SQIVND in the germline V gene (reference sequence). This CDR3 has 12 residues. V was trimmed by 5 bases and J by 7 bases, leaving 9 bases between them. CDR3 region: CASSLQGNIQYF. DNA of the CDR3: TGTGCCAGTAGTCTTCAGGGGAACATTCAGTACTTC. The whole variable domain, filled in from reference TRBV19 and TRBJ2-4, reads DGGITQSPKYLFRKEGQNVTLSCEQNLNHDAMYWYRQDPGQGLRLIYYSQIVNDFQKGDIAEGYSVSREKKESFPLTVTSAQKNPTAFYLCASSLQGNIQYFGAGTRLSVL.

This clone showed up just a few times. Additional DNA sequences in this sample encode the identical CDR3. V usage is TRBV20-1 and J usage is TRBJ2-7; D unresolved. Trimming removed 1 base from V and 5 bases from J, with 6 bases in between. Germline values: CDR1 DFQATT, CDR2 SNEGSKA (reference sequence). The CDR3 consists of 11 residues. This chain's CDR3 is CSARGAHEQYF. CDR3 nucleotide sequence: TGCAGTGCTAGAGGGGCCCACGAGCAGTACTTC.

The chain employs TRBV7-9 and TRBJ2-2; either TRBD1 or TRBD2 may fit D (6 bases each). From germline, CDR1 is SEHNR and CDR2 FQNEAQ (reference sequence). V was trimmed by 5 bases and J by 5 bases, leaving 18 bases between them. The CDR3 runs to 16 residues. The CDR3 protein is CASSPPGGPRTGELFF. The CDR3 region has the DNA TGTGCCAGCAGCCCCCCCGGGGGCCCCAGAACCGGGGAGCTGTTTTTT.

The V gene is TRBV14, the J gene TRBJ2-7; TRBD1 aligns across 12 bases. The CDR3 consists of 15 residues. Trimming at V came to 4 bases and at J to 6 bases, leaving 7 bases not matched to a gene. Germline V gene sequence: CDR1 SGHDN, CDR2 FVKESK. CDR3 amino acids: CASSLRGQGASEQYF. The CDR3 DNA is TGTGCCAGCAGCCTACGGGGACAGGGGGCGTCCGAGCAGTACTTC.

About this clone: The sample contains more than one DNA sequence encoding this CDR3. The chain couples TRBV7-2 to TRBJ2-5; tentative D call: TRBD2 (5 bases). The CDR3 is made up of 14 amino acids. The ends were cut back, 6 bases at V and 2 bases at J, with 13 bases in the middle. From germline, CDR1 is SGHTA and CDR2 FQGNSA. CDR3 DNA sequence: TGTGCCAGCAGACCCCCGGGGTCACAAGAGACCCAGTACTTC. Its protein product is CASRPPGSQETQYF.

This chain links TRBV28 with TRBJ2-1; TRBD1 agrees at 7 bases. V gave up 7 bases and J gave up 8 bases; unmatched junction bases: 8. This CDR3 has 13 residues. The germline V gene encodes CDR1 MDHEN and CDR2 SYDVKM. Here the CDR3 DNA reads TGTGCCAGCAACTCCCTAGGGGGCCATGAGCAGTTCTTC. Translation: CASNSLGGHEQFF. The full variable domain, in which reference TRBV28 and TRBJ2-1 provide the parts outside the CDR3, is DVKVTQSSRYLVKRTGEKVFLECVQDMDHENMFWYRQDPGLGLRLIYFSYDVKMKEKGDIPEGYSVSREKKERFSLILESASTNQTSMYLCASNSLGGHEQFFGPGTRLTVL.

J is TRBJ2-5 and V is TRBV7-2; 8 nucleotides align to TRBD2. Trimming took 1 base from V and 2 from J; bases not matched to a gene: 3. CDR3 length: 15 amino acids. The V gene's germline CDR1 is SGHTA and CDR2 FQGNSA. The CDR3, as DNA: TGTGCCAGCAGCTTAGGCACTAGCGGTCAAGAGACCCAGTACTTC. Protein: CASSLGTSGQETQYF.

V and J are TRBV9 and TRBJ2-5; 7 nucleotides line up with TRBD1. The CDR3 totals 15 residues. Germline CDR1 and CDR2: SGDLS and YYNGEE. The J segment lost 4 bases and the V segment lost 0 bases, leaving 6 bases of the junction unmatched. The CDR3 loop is CASSVDRGPPETQYF. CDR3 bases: TGTGCCAGCAGCGTAGATAGGGGGCCCCCAGAGACCCAGTACTTC.

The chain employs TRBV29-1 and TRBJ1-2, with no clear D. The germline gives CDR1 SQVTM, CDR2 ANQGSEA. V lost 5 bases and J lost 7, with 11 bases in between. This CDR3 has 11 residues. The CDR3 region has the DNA TGCAGCGTTTCGTACCTTCCTGGCTACACCTTC. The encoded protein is CSVSYLPGYTF.

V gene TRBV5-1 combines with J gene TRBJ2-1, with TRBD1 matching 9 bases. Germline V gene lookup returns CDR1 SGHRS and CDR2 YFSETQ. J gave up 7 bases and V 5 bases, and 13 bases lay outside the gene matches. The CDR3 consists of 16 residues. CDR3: CASRTNRDRVGNEQFF. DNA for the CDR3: TGCGCCAGCAGGACGAACCGGGACAGGGTTGGGAATGAGCAGTTCTTC. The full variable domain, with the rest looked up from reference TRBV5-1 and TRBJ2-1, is KAGVTQTPRYLIKTRGQQVTLSCSPISGHRSVSWYQQTPGQGLQFLFEYFSETQRNKGNFPGRFSGRQFSNSRSEMNVSTLELGDSALYLCASRTNRDRVGNEQFFGPGTRLTVL.

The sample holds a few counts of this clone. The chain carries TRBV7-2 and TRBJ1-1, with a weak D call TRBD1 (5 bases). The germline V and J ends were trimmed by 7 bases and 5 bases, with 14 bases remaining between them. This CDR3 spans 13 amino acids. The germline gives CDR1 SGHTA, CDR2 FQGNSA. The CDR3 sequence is CASTLSRGTEAFF. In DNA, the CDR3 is TGTGCCAGCACCCTTTCTCGGGGGACTGAAGCTTTCTTT.